This T cell receptor (beta chain) originates from a study of blood T cells in healthy people across ages. For the second PCR, which ran for about 6 to 11 cycles, a sample-barcoded 5' primer and a J-beta primer mix were used. TCRdb ran MiXCR on the 5' RACE reads and lists one entry per CDR3 protein. The repertoire holds 750,000 to 1,000,000 distinct CDR3 sequences, around 29% seen once, with roughly 10% in the top ten. This clonotype was detected a few times. The germline V gene encodes CDR1 MDHEN and CDR2 SYDVKM. V lost 5 bases and J 2 bases, leaving 10 bases between the germline ends. The CDR3 is made up of 14 amino acids. These data also featured in a second study, about T cells of mothers and their children.

This TCR came from a woman in her thirties or forties in good health. The sample comprised blood. The chain joins TRBV28 to TRBJ1-5; D is ambiguous. CDR3 nucleotides: TGTGCCAGCAGTCCCGGTTACGGCAATCAGCCCCAGCATTTT. This sequence encodes CASSPGYGNQPQHF. Full variable domain (missing parts from reference TRBV28 and TRBJ1-5): DVKVTQSSRYLVKRTGEKVFLECVQDMDHENMFWYRQDPGLGLRLIYFSYDVKMKEKGDIPEGYSVSREKKERFSLILESASTNQTSMYLCASSPGYGNQPQHFGDGTRLSIL.